The text below deals with one T cell receptor (beta chain). This CDR3 has 14 amino acids. Between the trimmed V and J ends, which lost 0 bases and 9 bases, there was a span of 13 bases. Germline CDR1 SGHRS, CDR2 YFSETQ. The method was immunoSEQ multiplex PCR; TCRdb's version includes in-frame clones alone and lacks a portion of them. Altogether more than 15,000 clones are present, 80% to 90% being singletons, with the ten largest covering 10% to 15%. This sample is part of a study of technical replicates of blood from a few donors. This sequence joins TRBV5-1 and TRBJ2-1, with D hard to call. The sequenced sample was PBMCs. The source is a human donor in good health. CDR3 sequence: CASSLEGFGPEQFF. The CDR3 DNA reads as TGCGCCAGCAGCTTGGAAGGTTTTGGGCCTGAGCAGTTCTTC.